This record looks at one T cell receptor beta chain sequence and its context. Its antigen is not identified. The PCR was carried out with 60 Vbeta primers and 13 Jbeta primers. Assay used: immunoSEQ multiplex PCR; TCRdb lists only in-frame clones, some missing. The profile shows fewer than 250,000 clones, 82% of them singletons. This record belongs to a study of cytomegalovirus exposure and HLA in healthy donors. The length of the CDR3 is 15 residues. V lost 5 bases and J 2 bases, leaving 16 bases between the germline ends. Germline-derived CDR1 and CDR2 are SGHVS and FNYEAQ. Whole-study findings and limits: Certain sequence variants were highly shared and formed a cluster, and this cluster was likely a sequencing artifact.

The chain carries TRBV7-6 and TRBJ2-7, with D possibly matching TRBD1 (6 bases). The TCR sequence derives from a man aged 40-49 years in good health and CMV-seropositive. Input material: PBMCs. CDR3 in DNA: TGTGCCAGCAGCCCCGGGACACCAGACCCCTACGAGCAGTACTTC. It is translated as CASSPGTPDPYEQYF.